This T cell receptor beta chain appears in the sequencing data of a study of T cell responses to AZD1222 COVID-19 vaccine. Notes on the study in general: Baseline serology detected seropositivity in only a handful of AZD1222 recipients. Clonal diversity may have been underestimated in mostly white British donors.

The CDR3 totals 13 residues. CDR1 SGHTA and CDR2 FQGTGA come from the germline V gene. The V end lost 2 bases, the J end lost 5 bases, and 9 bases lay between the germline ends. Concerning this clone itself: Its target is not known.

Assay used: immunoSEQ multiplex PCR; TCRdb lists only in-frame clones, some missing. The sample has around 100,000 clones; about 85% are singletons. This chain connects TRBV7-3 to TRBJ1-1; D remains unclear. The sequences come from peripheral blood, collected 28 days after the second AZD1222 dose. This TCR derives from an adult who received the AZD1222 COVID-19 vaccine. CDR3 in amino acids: CASSLDLRTEAFF. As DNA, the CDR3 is TGTGCCAGCAGCTTAGATTTGCGGACTGAAGCTTTCTTT.